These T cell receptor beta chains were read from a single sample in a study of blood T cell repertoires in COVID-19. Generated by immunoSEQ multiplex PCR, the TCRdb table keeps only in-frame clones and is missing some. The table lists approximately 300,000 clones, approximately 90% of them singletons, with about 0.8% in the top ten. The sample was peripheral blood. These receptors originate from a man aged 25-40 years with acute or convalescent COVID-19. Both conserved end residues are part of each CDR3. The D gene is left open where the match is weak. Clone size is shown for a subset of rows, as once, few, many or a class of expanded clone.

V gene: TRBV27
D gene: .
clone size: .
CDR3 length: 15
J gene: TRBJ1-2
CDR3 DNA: TGTGCCAGCCGTCCAACAGCCATCATTGACTATGGCTACACCTTC
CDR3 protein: CASRPTAIIDYGYTF

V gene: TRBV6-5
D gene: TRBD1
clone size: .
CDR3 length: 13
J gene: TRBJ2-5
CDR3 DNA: TGTGCCAGCAGTCCCGGGACAGGGGAGACCCAGTACTTC
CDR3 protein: CASSPGTGETQYF

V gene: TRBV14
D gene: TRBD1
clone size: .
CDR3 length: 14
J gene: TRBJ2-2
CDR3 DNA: TGTGCCAGCAGGAAAATACAGGGGACCGGGGAGCTGTTTTTT
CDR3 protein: CASRKIQGTGELFF

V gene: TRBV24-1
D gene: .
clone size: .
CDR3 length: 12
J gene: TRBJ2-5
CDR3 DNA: TGTGCCACCAGTGCCGGTTGGGAGACCCAGTACTTC
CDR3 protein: CATSAGWETQYF

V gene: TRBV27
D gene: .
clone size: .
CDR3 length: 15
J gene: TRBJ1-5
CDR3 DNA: TGTGCCAGCAGGCCGACATTCGGGGGAAATCAGCCCCAGCATTTT
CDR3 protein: CASRPTFGGNQPQHF

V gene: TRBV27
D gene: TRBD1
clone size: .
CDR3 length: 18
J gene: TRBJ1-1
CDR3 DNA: TGTGCCAGCAGTTTTCCCCCGGGACAGGGGGCTCCAAACACTGAAGCTTTCTTT
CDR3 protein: CASSFPPGQGAPNTEAFF

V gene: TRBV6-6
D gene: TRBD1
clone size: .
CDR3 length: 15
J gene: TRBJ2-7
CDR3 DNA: TGTGCCAGCAGTTACTCGGGACAGGTCTCCTACGAGCAGTACTTC
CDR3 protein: CASSYSGQVSYEQYF

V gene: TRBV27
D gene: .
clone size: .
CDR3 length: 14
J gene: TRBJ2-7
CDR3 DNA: TGTGCCAGCAGTTACCCGACAGTTACCTACGAGCAGTACTTC
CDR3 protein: CASSYPTVTYEQYF

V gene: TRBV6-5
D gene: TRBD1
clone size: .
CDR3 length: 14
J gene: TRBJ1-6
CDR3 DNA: TGTGCCAGCACCCGAGACAGGGCGAATTCACCCCTCCACTTT
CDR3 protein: CASTRDRANSPLHF

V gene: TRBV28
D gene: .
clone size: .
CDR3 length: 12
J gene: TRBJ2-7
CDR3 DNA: TGTGCCAGCAGTTTACTTCTTAACGAGCAGTACTTC
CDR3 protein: CASSLLLNEQYF

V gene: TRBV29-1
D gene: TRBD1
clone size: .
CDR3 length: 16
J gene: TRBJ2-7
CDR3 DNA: TGCAGCGCCGTCGGCTTGACAGGGGGGATGATCTACGAGCAGTACTTC
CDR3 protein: CSAVGLTGGMIYEQYF

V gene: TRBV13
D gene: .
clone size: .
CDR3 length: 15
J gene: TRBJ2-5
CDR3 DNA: TGTGCCAGCAGCTCCCCAATGACTACGGGAGAGACCCAGTACTTC
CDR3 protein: CASSSPMTTGETQYF

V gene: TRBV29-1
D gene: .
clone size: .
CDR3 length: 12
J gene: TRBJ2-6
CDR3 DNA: TGCAGCGTGGTCGGTGGGGCCAACGTCCTGACTTTC
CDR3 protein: CSVVGGANVLTF

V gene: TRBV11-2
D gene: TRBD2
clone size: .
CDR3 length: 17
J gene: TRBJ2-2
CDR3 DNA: TGTGCCAGCAGCTTAGTAACTAGCGGGGGCGGCACCGGGGAGCTGTTTTTT
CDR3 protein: CASSLVTSGGGTGELFF

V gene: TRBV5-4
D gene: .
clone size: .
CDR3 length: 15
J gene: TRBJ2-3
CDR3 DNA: TGTGCCAGCCTCCCGGGTCTGTCTCTCACAGATACGCAGTATTTT
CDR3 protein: CASLPGLSLTDTQYF

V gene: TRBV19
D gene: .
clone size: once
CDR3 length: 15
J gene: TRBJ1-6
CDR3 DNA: TGTGCCAGTACCCTAGGGGGACCCTATAATTCACCCCTCCACTTT
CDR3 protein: CASTLGGPYNSPLHF

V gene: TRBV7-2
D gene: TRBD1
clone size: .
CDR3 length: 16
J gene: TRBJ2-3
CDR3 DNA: TGTGCCAGCAGCCACCAAGGGACAGGTACCGCAGATACGCAGTATTTT
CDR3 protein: CASSHQGTGTADTQYF

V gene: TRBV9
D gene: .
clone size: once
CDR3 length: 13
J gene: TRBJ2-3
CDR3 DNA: TGTGCCAGCAGCGTAGTCTCGAGGGAAACGCAGTATTTT
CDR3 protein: CASSVVSRETQYF

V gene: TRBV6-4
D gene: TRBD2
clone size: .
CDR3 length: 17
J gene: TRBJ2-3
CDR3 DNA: TGTGCCAGCAGAGGACTAGCGGGGAAGTCTAGCACAGATACGCAGTATTTT
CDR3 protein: CASRGLAGKSSTDTQYF

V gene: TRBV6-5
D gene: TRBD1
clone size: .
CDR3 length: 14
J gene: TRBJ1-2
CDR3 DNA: TGTGCCAGCAGTTACTCGAGAACAGGGGGCGGCTACACCTTC
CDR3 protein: CASSYSRTGGGYTF

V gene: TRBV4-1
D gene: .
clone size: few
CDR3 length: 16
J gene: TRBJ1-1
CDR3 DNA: TGCGCCAGCAGCCAAAGGGAGGAGGTTAAGAACACTGAAGCTTTCTTT
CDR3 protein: CASSQREEVKNTEAFF

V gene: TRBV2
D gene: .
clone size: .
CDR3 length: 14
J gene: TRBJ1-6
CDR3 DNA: TGTGCCAGCAGCCCGGGTCCTCTTAATTCACCCCTCCACTTT
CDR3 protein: CASSPGPLNSPLHF

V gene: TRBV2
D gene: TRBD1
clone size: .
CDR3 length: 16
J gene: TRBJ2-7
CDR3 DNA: TGTGCCAGCAGTGATGCTCCGGGACAGGGGAAGTACGAGCAGTACTTC
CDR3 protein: CASSDAPGQGKYEQYF

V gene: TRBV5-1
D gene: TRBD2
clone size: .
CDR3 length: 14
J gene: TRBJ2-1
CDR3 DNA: TGCGCCAGCAGCCCCACTAGCGGGGTAGGTGAGCAGTTCTTC
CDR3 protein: CASSPTSGVGEQFF

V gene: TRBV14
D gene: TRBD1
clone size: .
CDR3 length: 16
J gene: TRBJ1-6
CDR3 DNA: TGTGCCAGCAGCCTCCGGACAGGGGCGGTCAATTCACCCCTCCACTTT
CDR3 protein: CASSLRTGAVNSPLHF

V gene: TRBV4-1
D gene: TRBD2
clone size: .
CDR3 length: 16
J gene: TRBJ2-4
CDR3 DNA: TGCGCCAGCAGCCCACTAGCGGGGCTTGCCAAAAACATTCAGTACTTC
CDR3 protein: CASSPLAGLAKNIQYF

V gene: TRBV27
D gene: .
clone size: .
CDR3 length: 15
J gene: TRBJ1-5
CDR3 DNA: TGTGCCAGCAGTTCGGGTCCCCAGGGGAATCAGCCCCAGCATTTT
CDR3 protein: CASSSGPQGNQPQHF

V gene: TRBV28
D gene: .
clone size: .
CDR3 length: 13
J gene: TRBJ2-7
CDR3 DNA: TGTGCCAGCAGTCCTGGGGGGTATAGGGGGCAGTACTTC
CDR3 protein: CASSPGGYRGQYF

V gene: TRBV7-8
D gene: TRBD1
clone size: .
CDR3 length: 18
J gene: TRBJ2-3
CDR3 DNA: TGTGCCAGCAGCTTAGGGGCGCTGGCTAGGGGGCGCACAGATACGCAGTATTTT
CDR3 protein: CASSLGALARGRTDTQYF

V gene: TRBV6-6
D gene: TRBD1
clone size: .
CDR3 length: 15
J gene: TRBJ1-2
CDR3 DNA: TGTGCCAGCAGACGACAGGGGGCGCAAGAATATGGCTACACCTTC
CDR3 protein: CASRRQGAQEYGYTF

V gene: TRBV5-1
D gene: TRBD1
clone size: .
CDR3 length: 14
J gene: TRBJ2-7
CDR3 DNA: TGCGCCAGCAGCTTGGGACAGGGGGTTTTCGAGCAGTACTTC
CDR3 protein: CASSLGQGVFEQYF

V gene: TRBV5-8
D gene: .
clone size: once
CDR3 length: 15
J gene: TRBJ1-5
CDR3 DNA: TGTGCCAGCAGCTTTGTGTTCTTGAGCAATCAGCCCCAGCATTTT
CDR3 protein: CASSFVFLSNQPQHF

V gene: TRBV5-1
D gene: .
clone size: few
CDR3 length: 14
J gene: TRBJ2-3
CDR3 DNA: TGCGCCAGCGTCAGAGGGGGGGACACAGATACGCAGTATTTT
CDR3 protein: CASVRGGDTDTQYF

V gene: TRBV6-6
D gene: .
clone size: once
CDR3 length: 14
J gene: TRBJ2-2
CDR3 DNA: TGTGCCAGCAGGCCAGGGCGGAACACCGGGGAGCTGTTTTTT
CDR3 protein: CASRPGRNTGELFF

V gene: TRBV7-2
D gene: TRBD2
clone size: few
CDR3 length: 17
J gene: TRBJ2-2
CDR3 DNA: TGTGCCAGCAGCTTAGGATTAGCGGGGGGGAACACCGGGGAGCTGTTTTTT
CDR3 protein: CASSLGLAGGNTGELFF

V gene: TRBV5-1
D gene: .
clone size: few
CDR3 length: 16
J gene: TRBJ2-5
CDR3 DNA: TGCGCCAGCAGCTCACATTCCGGAGCGGGCCAAGAGACCCAGTACTTC
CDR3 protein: CASSSHSGAGQETQYF

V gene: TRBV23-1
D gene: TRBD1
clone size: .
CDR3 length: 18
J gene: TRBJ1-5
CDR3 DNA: TGCGCCAGCAGTCAGCCTGGGACAGCGAGAAGGAGCAATCAGCCCCAGCATTTT
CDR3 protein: CASSQPGTARRSNQPQHF

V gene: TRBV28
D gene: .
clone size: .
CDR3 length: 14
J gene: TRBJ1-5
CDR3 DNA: TGTGCCAGCAGTTCCACAGCCCCCAATCAGCCCCAGCATTTT
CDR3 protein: CASSSTAPNQPQHF

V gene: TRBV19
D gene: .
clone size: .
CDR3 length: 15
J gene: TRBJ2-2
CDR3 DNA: TGTGCCAGTAGTTCCGGGACTGGGAACACCGGGGAGCTGTTTTTT
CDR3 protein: CASSSGTGNTGELFF

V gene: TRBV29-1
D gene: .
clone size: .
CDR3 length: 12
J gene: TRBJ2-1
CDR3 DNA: TGCAGCGTTGCTAGGGGCCCGAATGAGCAGTTCTTC
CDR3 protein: CSVARGPNEQFF

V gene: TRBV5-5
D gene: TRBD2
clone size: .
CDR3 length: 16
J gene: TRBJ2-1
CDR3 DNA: TGTGCCAGCAGCCCCCTCGCGGGAGGGGTCTACAATGAGCAGTTCTTC
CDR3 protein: CASSPLAGGVYNEQFF

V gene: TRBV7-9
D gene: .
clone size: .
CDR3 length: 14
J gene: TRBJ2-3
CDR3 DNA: TGTGCCAGCAGCTTAGAGCAGGGGCGGGATACGCAGTATTTT
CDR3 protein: CASSLEQGRDTQYF

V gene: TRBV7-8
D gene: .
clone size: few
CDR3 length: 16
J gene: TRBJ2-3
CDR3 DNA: TGTGCCAGCAGCTTAGACGGTCATTCTCTCACAGATACGCAGTATTTT
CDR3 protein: CASSLDGHSLTDTQYF

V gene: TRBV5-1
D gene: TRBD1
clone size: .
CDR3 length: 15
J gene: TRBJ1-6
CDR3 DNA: TGCGCCAGCAGCTTGGACCCGACAGGGGGTTCACCCCTCCACTTT
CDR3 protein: CASSLDPTGGSPLHF

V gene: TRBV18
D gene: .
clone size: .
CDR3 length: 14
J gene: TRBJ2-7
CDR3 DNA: TGTGCCAGCTCACTCCGGGACATTTCCTACGAGCAGTACTTC
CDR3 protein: CASSLRDISYEQYF

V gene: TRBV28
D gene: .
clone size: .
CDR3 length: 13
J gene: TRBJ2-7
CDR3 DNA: TGTGCCAGCAGCGCGGGCCCCTCCTACGAGCAGTACTTC
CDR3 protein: CASSAGPSYEQYF

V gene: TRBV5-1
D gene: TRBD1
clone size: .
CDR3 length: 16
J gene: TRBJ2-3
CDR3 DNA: TGCGCCAGCAGCTTTGGGACAGGGAGGGGCACAGATACGCAGTATTTT
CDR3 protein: CASSFGTGRGTDTQYF

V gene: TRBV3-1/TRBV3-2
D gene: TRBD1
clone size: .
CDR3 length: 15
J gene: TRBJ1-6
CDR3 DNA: TGTGCCAGCAGCCCGATAACAGGGGAGGTTTCACCCCTCCACTTT
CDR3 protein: CASSPITGEVSPLHF

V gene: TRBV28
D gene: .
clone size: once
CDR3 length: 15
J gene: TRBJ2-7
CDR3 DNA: TGTGCCAGCAGATCCCGCGTTACCCCTTCCTACGAGCAGTACTTC
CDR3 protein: CASRSRVTPSYEQYF

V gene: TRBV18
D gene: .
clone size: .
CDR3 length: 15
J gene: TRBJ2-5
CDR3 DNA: TGTGCCAGCTCAGCGGGGAAGGGGCCAACAGAGACCCAGTACTTC
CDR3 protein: CASSAGKGPTETQYF

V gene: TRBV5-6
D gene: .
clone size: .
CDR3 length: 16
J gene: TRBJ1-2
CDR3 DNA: TGTGCCAGCAGCTTGAGGGGACACCGGACCAACTATGGCTACACCTTC
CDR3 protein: CASSLRGHRTNYGYTF

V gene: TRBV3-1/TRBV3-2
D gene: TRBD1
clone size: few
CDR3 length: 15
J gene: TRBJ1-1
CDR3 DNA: TGTGCCAGCAGACGTTATTATACAGGGGACACTGAAGCTTTCTTT
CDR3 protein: CASRRYYTGDTEAFF

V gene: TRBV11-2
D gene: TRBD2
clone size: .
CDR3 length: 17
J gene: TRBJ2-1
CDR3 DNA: TGTGCCAGCAGGGGGCTAGCGGGGACCCACTCCTACAATGAGCAGTTCTTC
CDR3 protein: CASRGLAGTHSYNEQFF

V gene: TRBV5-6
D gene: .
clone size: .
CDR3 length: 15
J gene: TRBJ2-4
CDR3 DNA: TGTGCCAGCAGCCTGGGGAGTTTAGCCAAAAACATTCAGTACTTC
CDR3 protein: CASSLGSLAKNIQYF